The 20 T cell receptor beta chains listed next were all sequenced from one sample in a study of blood T cell repertoires in COVID-19. Generated by immunoSEQ multiplex PCR, the TCRdb table keeps only in-frame clones and is missing some. The table has roughly 190,000 clones, 84% seen once. Material: peripheral blood. The receptors shown here come from a woman in her 70s with active or convalescent COVID-19.

The rearrangement joins TRBV14 to TRBJ2-2; D is possibly TRBD1 (6 bases). V lost 0 bases to trimming and J lost 0 bases, with 17 bases between them. Looked up from germline, CDR1 is SGHDN and CDR2 is FVKESK. CDR3 length equals 19 residues. The CDR3 coding sequence is TGTGCCAGCAGCCAAGATGGGGGCAGGGCGCGAACGAACACCGGGGAGCTGTTTTTT. Translating it yields CASSQDGGRARTNTGELFF.

V and J are TRBV6-5 and TRBJ1-1; a possible D gene is TRBD1 (5 bases). Looked up from germline, CDR1 is MNHEY and CDR2 is SVGAGI. The CDR3 totals 14 residues. Deletions cut 5 bases from V and 5 bases from J, with 15 bases between. CDR3 in amino acids: CASSTGGGGTEAFF. In DNA form, the CDR3 reads TGTGCCAGCAGTACTGGGGGAGGTGGGACTGAAGCTTTCTTT.

This clone was found once. The chain uses TRBV18 and TRBJ1-6; the D is unclear. CDR1 KGHSH and CDR2 LQKENI come from the germline V gene. The V and J ends lost 2 bases and 5 bases respectively, with 13 bases between them. CDR3 size: 16 residues. Here the CDR3 DNA reads TGTGCCAGCTCACCAGTACTATTAAACGATAATTCACCCCTCCACTTT. Its protein is CASSPVLLNDNSPLHF.

J is TRBJ2-2 and V is TRBV11-2; D is perhaps TRBD1 (5 bases). Germline V gives CDR1 SGHAT, CDR2 FQNNGV. This CDR3 contains 15 residues. With 1 base removed from V and 2 bases from J, the gap between germline ends came to 8 bases. This CDR3 reads CASSLVTGNTGELFF. CDR3 in DNA: TGTGCCAGCAGCTTAGTTACAGGAAACACCGGGGAGCTGTTTTTT.

V and J are TRBV29-1 and TRBJ2-7; possible D gene TRBD2, 5 bases. Germline loops: CDR1 SQVTM, CDR2 ANQGSEA. V was shortened by 2 bases and J by 5 bases, with 16 bases between the two germline ends. The CDR3 covers 14 residues. Here the CDR3 DNA reads TGCAGCGTTGAATTAACCGGGAAAGCCCACGAGCAGTACTTC. Its translation: CSVELTGKAHEQYF.

The chain links TRBV6-2 or TRBV6-3 to TRBJ2-7, with D unclear. V was shortened by 4 bases and J by 2 bases, with 9 bases between the two germline ends. The CDR3 contains 13 residues. Looked up from germline, CDR1 is MNHEY and CDR2 is SVGEGT. The chain's CDR3 is CASSFPGPYEQYF. The DNA of the CDR3 is TGTGCCAGCAGTTTCCCTGGGCCCTACGAGCAGTACTTC.

The chain links TRBV7-2 to TRBJ2-7; 8 bases align to TRBD2. This CDR3 has 14 residues. V lost 5 bases and J lost 4; bases outside the gene matches: 7. Germline V gene lookup returns CDR1 SGHTA and CDR2 FQGNSA. CDR3 sequence: CASSRLAGQYEQYF. The CDR3 DNA reads TGTGCCAGCAGCCGTCTAGCGGGCCAATACGAGCAGTACTTC.

The CDR3 nucleotides read TGTGCCAGCAGCTTGGGAAGCAGGGGGATTACTGAAGCTTTCTTT. It encodes CASSLGSRGITEAFF. The J gene is TRBJ1-1, the V gene TRBV5-5, with 7 bases identical to TRBD1. The ends lost 0 bases at V and 5 bases at J; junction bases unmatched: 7. The CDR3 is 15 residues long. CDR1 SGHKS and CDR2 YYEKEE come from the germline V gene (reference sequence).

The chain joins TRBV3-1 (or the pseudogene TRBV3-2) to TRBJ1-3; D uncertain. Germline CDR1 LGHDT, CDR2 YNNKEL (reference sequence). The length of the CDR3 is 16 residues. The V gene lost 0 bases and the J gene lost 4 bases, with 13 bases spanning the gap. The CDR3 loop is CASSQDTGFTGNTIYF. CDR3 DNA: TGTGCCAGCAGCCAAGATACGGGATTTACAGGAAACACCATATATTTT.

This clone was seen just once. V and J are TRBV28 and TRBJ1-4; TRBD1 matches 9 bases. J gave up 7 bases and V 6 bases, and 6 bases lay outside the gene matches. Germline V CDR1 and CDR2: MDHEN, SYDVKM. This CDR3 has 14 amino acids. CDR3 DNA: TGTGCCAGCAGCCTACAGGGGGCAGCTGAAAAACTGTTTTTT. It translates to CASSLQGAAEKLFF.

The chain has TRBV24-1 and TRBJ2-1, with D possibly matching TRBD2 (6 bases). Trimming left V 3 bases short and J 6 bases short, with 11 bases between. Germline V lookup: CDR1 KGHDR, CDR2 SFDVKD. The CDR3 consists of 14 residues. The CDR3 DNA follows: TGTGCCACCAGTGATCCGGGACTTCTCAATGAGCAGTTCTTC. Translating gives CATSDPGLLNEQFF.

In DNA, the CDR3 is TGTGCCAGCAGCCAGTTAGCAGATAAAAACACCGGGGAGCTGTTTTTT. Amino acid sequence: CASSQLADKNTGELFF. The rearrangement links TRBV4-2 to TRBJ2-2; D is unresolved. Trimming took off 3 bases at V and 2 bases at J, with 13 bases between the two ends. Germline V lookup: CDR1 LGHNA, CDR2 YNFKEQ. The CDR3 has 16 amino acids.

This clone was picked up a small number of times. The J gene is TRBJ2-7, the V gene TRBV5-6; 14 bases match TRBD2. Germline values: CDR1 SGHDT, CDR2 YYEEEE. This CDR3 region has 13 residues. The V segment lost 5 bases and the J segment 10 bases; nucleotides outside the gene matches: 5. CDR3 nucleotide sequence: TGTGCCAGCAGAAGGGGACTAGCGGGAGTACAGTACTTC. This translates into CASRRGLAGVQYF.

This clone was observed a single time. CDR3 protein: CATSRGGLAGTTDTQYF. CDR3 DNA: TGTGCCACCAGCAGGGGGGGACTAGCGGGGACCACAGATACGCAGTATTTT. V usage is TRBV15 and J usage is TRBJ2-3, with 13 bases identical to TRBD2. Losses at the gene ends were 3 bases for V and 2 bases for J; bases not matched to a gene: 5. This CDR3 spans 17 amino acids. Germline V lookup: CDR1 LNHNV, CDR2 YYDKDF (reference sequence).

This rearrangement joins TRBV12-3 or TRBV12-4 to TRBJ1-1; TRBD1 agrees at 9 bases. The CDR3 is 12 residues long. The V and J ends lost 5 bases and 10 bases, in that order; junction bases with no gene match: 5. The CDR3 sequence is CASSTNRGPAFF. The DNA of the CDR3 is TGTGCCAGCAGTACAAACAGGGGGCCAGCTTTCTTT.

The chain has TRBV28 and TRBJ1-4; no firm D call. Trimming pared 5 bases from V and 4 bases from J, leaving 5 bases between. The length of the CDR3 is 12 residues. From germline, CDR1 is MDHEN and CDR2 SYDVKM. This CDR3 reads CASSANNEKLFF. The CDR3 region has the DNA TGTGCCAGCAGTGCTAATAATGAAAAACTGTTTTTT.

The rearrangement joins TRBV2 to TRBJ2-5; weak D call: TRBD2 (5 bases). Germline CDR1 SNHLY, CDR2 FYNNEI. With 6 bases removed from V and 7 bases from J, the gap between germline ends came to 9 bases. The CDR3 spans 11 residues. CDR3 sequence reads: CASRAEGTQYF. CDR3 in DNA: TGTGCCAGCAGAGCAGAGGGGACCCAGTACTTC.

The chain couples TRBV24-1 to TRBJ2-1; tentatively, D is TRBD2 (5 bases). Germline assignment: CDR1 KGHDR and CDR2 SFDVKD. The CDR3 contains 13 residues. Deletions cut 7 bases from V and 4 bases from J, with 10 bases between. CDR3 protein: CATSGNGYNEQFF. The CDR3 DNA sequence: TGTGCCACCAGCGGGAATGGTTACAATGAGCAGTTCTTC.

The chain has TRBV5-1 and TRBJ2-3, with D possibly being TRBD2 (6 bases). The germline V gene has CDR1 SGHRS and CDR2 YFSETQ. The length of the CDR3 is 15 residues. V shed 5 bases and J shed 0 bases, with 13 bases lying between them. CDR3 amino acids: CASRTGSRSTDTQYF. The CDR3 DNA is TGCGCCAGCAGGACCGGGAGCCGGAGCACAGATACGCAGTATTTT.

V and J are TRBV9 and TRBJ2-3, with 11 bases that match TRBD2. The CDR3 runs to 16 residues. Germline V gene lookup returns CDR1 SGDLS and CDR2 YYNGEE. V dropped 4 bases and J dropped 0; count of bases not matched to a gene: 4. The CDR3 nucleotides are TGTGCCAGCAGCCCGAGACTAGCGGGAAGCACAGATACGCAGTATTTT. Protein product: CASSPRLAGSTDTQYF.